This TCR beta chain was identified during a study of blood T cell repertoires in COVID-19 (dated by TCRdb to 2020 to 2022). In terms of the full investigation: Samples covering the acute and convalescent phases of COVID-19 were provided by collaborators in the United States, Italy and Spain. The material from the prospective study consisted of cDNA or gDNA derived from T cells, B-cell-depleted T cells, or PBMCs. Where available, HLA class I and class II types were taken from metadata supplied by the sample provider and were not determined by assay-based typing. The samples were drawn from the first 160 participants of the ongoing ImmuneRACE study and from roughly 1,300 subjects provided by 6 global collaborators. Nearly every sample came with metadata listing a de-identified subject ID, COVID-19 status, age in years and sex. A freely available public database, intended as a resource for researchers studying the immune response to SARS-CoV-2, is where the repertoires were released. Deeply sampled blood TCRbeta repertoires from subjects exposed to, actively infected with, or recovered from COVID-19 were included in the dataset. General conclusions and limits of the study: The quantity of clinical and demographic metadata differed by source and by participant and was supplied without curation.

Participants in the prospective study were aged roughly 18 to 89 years, lived in under 30 United States geographic areas, and enrolled through a virtual design. In the prospective study, participants were assigned to cohorts based on the clinical history participants reported in a screening survey and a study questionnaire. ImmuneRACE Cohort 3 recovered participants were defined by two consecutive negative NP/OP PCR tests, healthcare professional clearance, or symptom resolution. In the prospective study, whole blood, serum and a nasopharyngeal or oropharyngeal swab were collected from each participant by mobile phlebotomists. Participants in the prospective study had the option to provide additional blood draws and questionnaires over a roughly 2-month period. Blood samples from the prospective study were shipped frozen or at room temperature prior to DNA extraction. Of note for this clone: The antigen it recognizes is unknown. One base away there is no much larger clone; base qualities are not given.

As encoded in the germline V gene, CDR1 is SGHTA while CDR2 is FQGNSA. The CDR3 spans 14 residues, from the cysteine through the phenylalanine. The retained sequence is limited to the CDR3, 42 bases, with the frame set at the first base. V was cut back by 2 bases and J by 4 bases, leaving a gap of 11 bases between them. TCRbeta CDR3 regions were amplified from genomic DNA by means of the immunoSEQ Assay, a bias-controlled multiplex PCR. Per the source publication's procedure: The number of nucleated cells in each sample was estimated from the amplification of reference gene primers within the assay. To quantify the absolute abundance of each unique TCRbeta CDR3 rearrangement, sequence reads were collapsed and filtered. For each sample, productive Simpson clonality was calculated as the square root of Simpson's diversity index across productive rearrangements. TCRdb holds this immuneACCESS table with in-frame rearrangements only. Some clones are missing; in checked studies, unresolved V genes explain under half, and the rest has no known cause. D and trimming come from the DNA, and the V and J calls and clone size come from that table. The sample yields fewer than 300,000 clones; 90% were counted once. The top ten hold 1.1% of the sample.

The source of this sequence is a woman aged 25-40 years who had recovered from COVID-19. The chain was built from TRBV7-2 and TRBJ1-2; a weak D assignment points to TRBD1 (6 bases agree). The sample comprised PBMCs or T cells enriched from blood (not recorded which). The CDR3 region reads CASSLSGQFYGYTF. The DNA reads TGTGCCAGCAGCTTAAGCGGACAGTTCTATGGCTACACCTTC.